The 18 T cell receptor beta chains listed next were all sequenced from one sample in a study of shared clonotypes between healthy human individuals (dated by TCRdb to about 2020). Libraries were prepared through the immunoSEQ multiplex PCR assay. As stored in TCRdb, this immuneACCESS dataset retains in-frame rearrangements with V and J assigned. A fraction of the clones does not appear; measured against another copy, unresolved V genes explain less than half of the discrepancy, and the remainder lacks a known reason. This sample lists about 2 million clones; about 95% were detected once. Around 0.13% of the sample belongs to the ten largest clones. Sequenced sample: naive CD4+ T cells sorted from blood. The cell subset or site tag for this specimen amounts to: CD45RA+ positively selected. All receptors come from a young man in good health.

This clone was seen once. V gene TRBV19 combines with J gene TRBJ1-2; 8 nucleotides line up with TRBD1. J lost 1 base, V lost 4 bases, and 8 bases had no gene match. The CDR3 runs 16 residues. Per the germline V gene, CDR1 is LNHDA and CDR2 is SQIVND (reference sequence). As DNA, the CDR3 is TGTGCCAGTAGTAACAGCGGGGACAGGCTTAACTATGGCTACACCTTC. As protein: CASSNSGDRLNYGYTF.

As concerns this clone: The same CDR3 can be traced to other DNA sequences in this sample. The V gene is TRBV20-1, the J gene TRBJ2-5, with D possibly matching TRBD1 (5 bases). CDR1 is DFQATT and CDR2 is SNEGSKA in the germline V gene (reference sequence). The CDR3 consists of 11 residues. V was clipped by 4 bases and J by 4 bases, with 7 bases between them. CDR3 region: CSATGLETQYF. In nucleotides, the CDR3 is TGCAGTGCTACAGGGTTAGAGACCCAGTACTTC.

The J gene is TRBJ2-1, the V gene TRBV18, with D possibly being TRBD2 (6 bases). CDR3 length: 14 residues. Germline CDR1 KGHSH, CDR2 LQKENI. Between the trimmed V and J ends, which lost 3 bases and 8 bases, there was a span of 14 bases. The chain's CDR3 is CASSPRDRGDEQFF. CDR3 nucleotide sequence: TGTGCCAGCTCACCCCGGGACCGCGGGGATGAGCAGTTCTTC.

V gene TRBV4-1 combines with J gene TRBJ1-1; D is possibly TRBD1 (5 bases). Trimming removed 1 base at V and 4 bases at J, with 13 bases between. The CDR3 runs 15 residues. The germline gives CDR1 MGHRA, CDR2 YSYEKL. CDR3 sequence (DNA): TGCGCCAGCAGCCAAGGGGACCGAAGATCCACTGAAGCTTTCTTT. This sequence encodes CASSQGDRRSTEAFF.

This chain uses TRBV28 with TRBJ1-1, with D perhaps TRBD1 (5 bases). CDR3 length: 16 amino acids. Trimming pared 8 bases from V and 1 base from J, leaving 20 bases between. Germline values: CDR1 MDHEN, CDR2 SYDVKM. In nucleotides, the CDR3 is TGTGCCAGCCTCCCTTCGGGAAGACAGCCGAACACTGAAGCTTTCTTT. Its protein product is CASLPSGRQPNTEAFF.

The V and J genes are TRBV28 and TRBJ1-2, with 8 bases aligning to TRBD1. This CDR3 contains 14 residues. Germline trimming cut 7 bases from V and 3 bases from J; bases unmatched to any gene: 7. In germline, CDR1 is MDHEN, CDR2 SYDVKM. The CDR3 region is CASTGAGQDYGYTF. The CDR3 DNA sequence: TGTGCCAGCACCGGCGCGGGACAGGACTATGGCTACACCTTC.

The V call is TRBV14, the J call TRBJ2-1; D is unclear. Deletions cut 2 bases from V and 0 bases from J, with 8 bases between. Germline CDR1 reads SGHDN; CDR2 reads FVKESK. The CDR3 has 15 residues. The CDR3 loop reads CASSQQMSSYNEQFF. Written as DNA, the CDR3 is TGTGCCAGCAGCCAACAGATGAGCTCCTACAATGAGCAGTTCTTC.

The chain carries TRBV6-1 and TRBJ1-3; no reliable D call. From germline, CDR1 is MNHNS and CDR2 SASEGT. V was trimmed by 6 bases and J by 7 bases, leaving 13 bases between them. CDR3 length equals 13 residues. The CDR3 loop reads CASRSENGNTIYF. The DNA for the CDR3 is TGTGCCAGCAGGTCGGAGAATGGGAACACCATATATTTT.

The V gene is TRBV18, the J gene TRBJ1-5; D may be TRBD1 (6 bases). Germline assignment: CDR1 KGHSH and CDR2 LQKENI. With 3 bases removed from V and 6 bases from J, the gap between germline ends came to 12 bases. This CDR3 is 14 amino acids long. The CDR3 is CASSPTGSRQPQHF. CDR3 in DNA: TGTGCCAGCTCACCTACAGGGTCTCGTCAGCCCCAGCATTTT.

V and J are TRBV30 and TRBJ2-2, with a possible D match to TRBD2 (6 bases). The CDR3 loop spans 14 amino acids. Trimming left V 4 bases short and J 3 bases short, with 12 bases between. CDR1 and CDR2 (germline): GTSNPN, SVGIG (reference sequence). For the CDR3, the DNA is TGTGCCTGGACGGGGGTAAAATACACCGGGGAGCTGTTTTTT. This translates into CAWTGVKYTGELFF.

A word on this clone: The same CDR3 is also encoded by other DNA sequences in this sample. V and J are TRBV6-5 and TRBJ2-7, with a weak D call TRBD2 (7 bases). Per the germline V gene, CDR1 is MNHEY and CDR2 is SVGAGI. V was trimmed by 0 bases and J by 1 base, leaving 13 bases between them. This CDR3 comprises 16 residues. The CDR3 reads CASSYSGRGPSYEQYF. The CDR3 bases are TGTGCCAGCAGTTACTCGGGGCGGGGGCCTTCCTACGAGCAGTACTTC.

On this clone: Germline is not matched at one junction end, which may reflect a read error. The chain is built from TRBV10-3 and TRBJ1-2, with 8 bases aligning to TRBD1. The CDR3 runs 11 residues. CDR1 is ENHRY and CDR2 is SYGVKD in the germline V gene. CDR3 in DNA: TGTGCCATCAGTGGAAATGGACAGGGTCTCTTC. Translation: CAISGNGQGLF.

This chain uses TRBV12-5 with TRBJ1-5, with a possible D match to TRBD1 (5 bases). Germline V gives CDR1 LGHNT, CDR2 FRNRAP. The CDR3 consists of 13 residues. Deletions cut 4 bases from V and 8 bases from J, with 12 bases between. CDR3 region: CASGSLGAKPQHF. The CDR3 DNA reads TGTGCTAGTGGTTCGTTAGGGGCGAAGCCCCAGCATTTT.

J is TRBJ2-7 and V is TRBV7-8; possibly TRBD1 or TRBD2 for D (6 bases each). The CDR3 sequence is 19 residues long. Trimming pared 5 bases from V and 1 base from J, leaving 27 bases between. The V gene's germline CDR1 is SGHVS and CDR2 FQNEAQ. CDR3 residues: CASSPPLYKGRGDSYEQYF. For the CDR3, the DNA is TGTGCCAGCAGCCCCCCTCTTTATAAGGGTAGGGGGGATTCCTACGAGCAGTACTTC.

The rearrangement links TRBV28 to TRBJ1-2; tentatively, D is TRBD1 (5 bases). Germline CDR1 and CDR2: MDHEN and SYDVKM. The CDR3 contains 13 residues. The V end lost 11 bases, the J end lost 3 bases, and 16 bases lay between the germline ends. Written as DNA, the CDR3 is TGTGCCGGGGCAGGTGGGGGAGACTATGGCTACACCTTC. Translated, it gives CAGAGGGDYGYTF.

This clone was counted a single time. This sequence joins TRBV11-2 and TRBJ2-7; D is undetermined. With 6 bases removed from V and 3 bases from J, the gap between germline ends came to 12 bases. Germline loops: CDR1 SGHAT, CDR2 FQNNGV. The CDR3 totals 13 residues. The DNA for the CDR3 is TGTGCCAGCAGTTCGGAGCGATACTACGAGCAGTACTTC. This codes for CASSSERYYEQYF.

The chain joins TRBV5-6 to TRBJ2-7; 9 bases agree with TRBD1. Trimming removed 3 bases from V and 7 bases from J; junction bases left unmatched: 5. Germline CDR1 is SGHDT and CDR2 is YYEEEE. This CDR3 region has 13 residues. CDR3 nucleotides: TGTGCCAGCAGCTGGACAGGGGTGGGGGAGCAGTACTTC. Amino acids: CASSWTGVGEQYF.

The gene calls are TRBV29-1 and TRBJ1-5; no clear D gene. The CDR3 loop spans 13 amino acids. Trimming stripped 4 bases from V and 0 bases from J, with 7 bases between. Looked up from germline, CDR1 is SQVTM and CDR2 is ANQGSEA. The CDR3 region has the DNA TGCAGCGTTGGGACTTTTAGCAATCAGCCCCAGCATTTT. Its translation: CSVGTFSNQPQHF.